The clone carrying this TCR beta chain was picked up many times. Its antigen is unknown. These data come from a study of human T cells and chemical hapten exposure. Specified time point: patch test 3, about 24 weeks after DPC sensitization. The treatment was: therapeutic diphenylcyclopropenone sensitization with weekly scalp DPC. Regarding the study as a whole: Following DPC sensitization, TCRs present above 1 in 1000 frequency showed no change.

There are 16 residues in the CDR3. Germline V lookup: CDR1 LGHNA, CDR2 YSLEER. V was trimmed by 0 bases and J by 2 bases, leaving 12 bases between them. MiXCR, applied by TCRdb to the RACE reads, yields one record per CDR3 protein. The table lists 95,000 to 150,000 distinct CDR3 sequences, approximately 11% of them singletons, with approximately 2.5% in the top ten. The TCR was taken from a woman aged 45-59 years with alopecia areata. Some clones in this sample may be carry-over from other donors' samples. The specimen comprised whole blood, sampled in connection with sensitization to the hapten diphenylcyclopropenone (DPC). The rearrangement links TRBV4-3 to TRBJ2-3, with a possible D match to TRBD1 (5 bases). The CDR3 region is CASSQDDSSLTDTQYF. CDR3 DNA sequence: TGCGCCAGCAGCCAAGATGACAGCTCACTCACAGATACGCAGTATTTT.